What follows describes a single T cell receptor beta chain. Its antigen is unidentified. This sample was taken from a study of T cell responses to AZD1222 COVID-19 vaccine. Per the germline V gene, CDR1 is SGHNT and CDR2 is YENEEA. The CDR3 length is 14 residues. Trimming took 4 bases from V and 0 from J; bases not matched to a gene: 2. Points from the study as a whole: It should be noted that donors were predominantly white British and more often female, and clonal diversity was possibly underestimated. The study found Spike-specific TCR breadth and depth rose after two AZD1222 doses. Repertoires in all cases were sampled only once the peak T cell response had passed.

Here immunoSEQ multiplex PCR was the method, and the copy in TCRdb shows in-frame clones only, minus some. The sample shows about 120,000 clones, 85% to 95% of them seen only once. The chain is built from TRBV11-3 and TRBJ1-2; 7 bases map to TRBD1. The TCR sequence derives from an adult in good health. Sequenced here: peripheral blood, sampled on day 0 of AZD1222 vaccination. The CDR3 loop reads CASSSGQSNYGYTF. The CDR3 coding sequence is TGTGCCAGCAGCTCGGGACAGTCTAACTATGGCTACACCTTC.